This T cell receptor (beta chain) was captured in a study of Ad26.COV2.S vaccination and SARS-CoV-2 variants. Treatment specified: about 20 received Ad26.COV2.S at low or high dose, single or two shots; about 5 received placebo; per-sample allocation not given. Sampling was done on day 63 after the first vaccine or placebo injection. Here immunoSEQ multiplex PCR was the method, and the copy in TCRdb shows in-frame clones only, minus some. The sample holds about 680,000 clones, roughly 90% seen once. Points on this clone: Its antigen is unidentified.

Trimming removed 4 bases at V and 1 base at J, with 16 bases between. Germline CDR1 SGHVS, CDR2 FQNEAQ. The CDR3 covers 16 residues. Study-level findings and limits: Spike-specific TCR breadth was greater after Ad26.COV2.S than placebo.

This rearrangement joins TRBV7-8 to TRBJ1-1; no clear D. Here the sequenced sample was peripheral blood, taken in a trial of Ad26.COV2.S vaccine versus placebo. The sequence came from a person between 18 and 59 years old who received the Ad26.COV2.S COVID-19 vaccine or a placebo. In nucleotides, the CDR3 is TGTGCCAGCAGCTCAGGTTCTTTCACGGCGAACACTGAAGCTTTCTTT. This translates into CASSSGSFTANTEAFF.